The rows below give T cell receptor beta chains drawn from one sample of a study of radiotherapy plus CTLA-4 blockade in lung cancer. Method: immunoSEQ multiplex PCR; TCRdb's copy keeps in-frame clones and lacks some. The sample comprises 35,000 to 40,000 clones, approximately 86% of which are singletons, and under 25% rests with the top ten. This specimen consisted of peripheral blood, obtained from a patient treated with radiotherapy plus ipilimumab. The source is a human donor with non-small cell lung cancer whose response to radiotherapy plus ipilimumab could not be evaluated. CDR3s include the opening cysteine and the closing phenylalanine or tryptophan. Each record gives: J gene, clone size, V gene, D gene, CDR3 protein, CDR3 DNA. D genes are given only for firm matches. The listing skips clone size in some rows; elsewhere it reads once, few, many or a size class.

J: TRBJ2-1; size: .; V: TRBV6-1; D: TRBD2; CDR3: CASRGTSWMEQFF; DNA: TGTGCCAGCAGGGGGACTAGCTGGATGGAGCAGTTCTTC
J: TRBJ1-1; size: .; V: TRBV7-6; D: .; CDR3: CASSLGARTEAFF; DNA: TGTGCCAGCAGCTTAGGGGCACGGACTGAAGCTTTCTTT
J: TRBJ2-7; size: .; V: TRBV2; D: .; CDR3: CVRGRTSSYEQYF; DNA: TGTGTCCGAGGGAGGACGAGCTCCTACGAGCAGTACTTC
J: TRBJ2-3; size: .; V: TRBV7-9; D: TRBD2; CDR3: CASSPTSGTDTQYF; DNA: TGTGCCAGCAGCCCAACGAGCGGGACGGATACGCAGTATTTT
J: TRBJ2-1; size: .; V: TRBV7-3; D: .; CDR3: CASSPLSYVGKPNEQFF; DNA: TGTGCCAGCAGCCCTCTGTCTTACGTGGGCAAACCGAATGAGCAGTTCTTC
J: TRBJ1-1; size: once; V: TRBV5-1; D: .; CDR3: CASSPPRENTEAFF; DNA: TGCGCCAGCAGCCCACCGAGGGAAAACACTGAAGCTTTCTTT
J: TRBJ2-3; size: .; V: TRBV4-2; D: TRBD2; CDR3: CASSPSGSGRAQDTQYF; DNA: TGTGCCAGCAGCCCGAGTGGTAGCGGGAGGGCCCAAGATACGCAGTATTTT
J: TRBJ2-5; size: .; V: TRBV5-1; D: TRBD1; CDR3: CASSGTVGYQETQYF; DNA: TGCGCCAGCAGTGGGACAGTCGGGTACCAAGAGACCCAGTACTTC
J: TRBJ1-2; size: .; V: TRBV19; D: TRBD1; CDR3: CASSNPGQGVYGYTF; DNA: TGTGCCAGTAGTAACCCGGGACAGGGGGTATATGGCTACACCTTC
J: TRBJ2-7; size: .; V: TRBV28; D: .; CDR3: CASSFGQSYEQYF; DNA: TGTGCCAGCAGTTTCGGACAGTCCTACGAGCAGTACTTC
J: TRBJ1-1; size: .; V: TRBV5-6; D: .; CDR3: CASSNRWGWNTEAFF; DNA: TGTGCCAGCAGCAACCGTTGGGGCTGGAACACTGAAGCTTTCTTT
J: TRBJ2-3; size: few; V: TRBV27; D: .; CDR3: CASQATATSFTDTQYF; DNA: TGTGCCTCTCAAGCGACAGCAACGAGCTTCACAGATACGCAGTATTTT
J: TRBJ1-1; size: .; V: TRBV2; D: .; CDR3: CASSLSGGTTEAFF; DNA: TGTGCCAGCAGTCTTTCGGGGGGGACCACTGAAGCTTTCTTT
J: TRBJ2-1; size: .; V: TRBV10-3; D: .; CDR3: CAISAGGRSYNEQFF; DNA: TGTGCCATCAGTGCTGGGGGCAGGTCCTACAATGAGCAGTTCTTC
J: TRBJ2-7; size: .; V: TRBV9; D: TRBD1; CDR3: CASSARQGAYEQYF; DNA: TGTGCCAGCAGCGCCAGACAGGGGGCCTACGAGCAGTACTTC
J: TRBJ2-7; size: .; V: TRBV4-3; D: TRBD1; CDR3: CASSLSQGAGEQYF; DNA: TGCGCCAGCAGCCTTTCTCAGGGGGCGGGGGAGCAGTACTTC
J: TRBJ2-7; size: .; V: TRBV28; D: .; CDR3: CASSSQVPGEQYF; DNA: TGTGCCAGCAGTTCACAGGTCCCGGGCGAGCAGTACTTC
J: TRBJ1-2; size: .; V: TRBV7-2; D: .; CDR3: CASSPRPGTYGYTF; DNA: TGTGCCAGCAGCCCCCGTCCGGGTACTTATGGCTACACCTTC
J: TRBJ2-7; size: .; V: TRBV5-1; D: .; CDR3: CASSLGAELYEQYF; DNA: TGCGCCAGCAGCTTGGGAGCGGAACTATACGAGCAGTACTTC
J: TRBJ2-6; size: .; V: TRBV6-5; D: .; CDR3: CASSYTSGDGANVLTF; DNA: TGTGCCAGCAGTTACACCTCAGGGGACGGGGCCAACGTCCTGACTTTC
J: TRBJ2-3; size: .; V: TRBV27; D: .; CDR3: CATAVWGPTDTQYF; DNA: TGTGCCACCGCCGTGTGGGGGCCTACAGATACGCAGTATTTT
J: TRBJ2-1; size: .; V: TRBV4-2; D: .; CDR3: CASSPELQGSYNEQFF; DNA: TGTGCCAGCAGCCCAGAGCTCCAGGGGTCCTACAATGAGCAGTTCTTC
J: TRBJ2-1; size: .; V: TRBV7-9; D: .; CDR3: CASSLLLLKRSYNEQFF; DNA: TGTGCCAGCAGCTTATTATTACTGAAGCGGTCCTACAATGAGCAGTTCTTC
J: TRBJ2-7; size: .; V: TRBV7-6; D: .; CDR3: CASSPPLGVQYF; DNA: TGTGCCAGCAGCCCCCCCCTCGGGGTGCAGTACTTC
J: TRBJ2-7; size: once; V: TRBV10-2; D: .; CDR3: CASSESTAGSYEQYF; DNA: TGCGCCAGCAGTGAGTCGACAGCTGGTAGCTACGAGCAGTACTTC
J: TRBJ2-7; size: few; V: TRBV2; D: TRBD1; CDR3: CASRGQAGLGSYEQYF; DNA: TGTGCCAGCAGGGGACAGGCGGGTCTTGGCTCCTACGAGCAGTACTTC
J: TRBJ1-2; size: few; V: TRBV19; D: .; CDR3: CASSRQKSFYGYTF; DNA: TGTGCCAGTAGTAGGCAGAAATCCTTCTATGGCTACACCTTC
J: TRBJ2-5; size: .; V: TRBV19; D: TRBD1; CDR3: CASGPGTGGETQYF; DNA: TGTGCCAGTGGTCCCGGGACAGGGGGGGAGACCCAGTACTTC
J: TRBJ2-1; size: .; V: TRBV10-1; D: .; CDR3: CASSGREAGEQFF; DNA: TGCGCCAGCAGTGGCCGAGAGGCCGGTGAGCAGTTCTTC
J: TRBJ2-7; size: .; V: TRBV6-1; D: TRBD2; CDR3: CASSGPRGDPSREQYF; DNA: TGTGCCAGCAGTGGCCCCCGGGGGGACCCCTCCCGCGAGCAGTACTTC
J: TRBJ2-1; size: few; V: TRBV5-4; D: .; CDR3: CASSLEQSYNEQFF; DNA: TGTGCCAGCAGCTTGGAGCAATCCTACAATGAGCAGTTCTTC
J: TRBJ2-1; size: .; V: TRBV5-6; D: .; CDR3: CASSYRSGNEQFF; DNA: TGTGCCAGCAGCTACCGATCGGGCAATGAGCAGTTCTTC
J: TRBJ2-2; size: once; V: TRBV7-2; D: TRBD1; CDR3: CASSFRTGGAAGELFF; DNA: TGTGCCAGCAGCTTTAGGACAGGGGGCGCAGCCGGGGAGCTGTTTTTT
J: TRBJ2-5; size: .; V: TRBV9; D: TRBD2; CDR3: CASSARGTSGRSETQYF; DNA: TGTGCCAGCAGCGCCCGGGGGACTAGCGGGAGGTCAGAGACCCAGTACTTC
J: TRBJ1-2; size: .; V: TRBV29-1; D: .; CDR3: CSVEGGVYGYTF; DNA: TGCAGCGTTGAGGGCGGGGTCTATGGCTACACCTTC
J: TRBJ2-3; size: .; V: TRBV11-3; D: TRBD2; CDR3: CASSSSGSGRISSTDTQYF; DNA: TGTGCCAGCAGCTCCAGTGGCAGCGGGAGGATCTCTAGCACAGATACGCAGTATTTT
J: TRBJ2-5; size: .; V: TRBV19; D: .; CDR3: CASSPAGGLPPETQYF; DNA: TGTGCCAGTAGCCCCGCCGGGGGACTCCCGCCTGAGACCCAGTACTTC
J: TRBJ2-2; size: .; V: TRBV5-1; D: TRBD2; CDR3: CASSSTSGRSGELFF; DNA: TGCGCCAGCAGCTCGACTAGCGGGAGATCCGGGGAGCTGTTTTTT
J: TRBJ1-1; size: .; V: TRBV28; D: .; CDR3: CASEGGTEAFF; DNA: TGTGCCAGCGAGGGGGGGACTGAAGCTTTCTTT
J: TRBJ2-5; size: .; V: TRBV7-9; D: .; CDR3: CASSQGTYPGEAQYF; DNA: TGTGCCAGCAGCCAAGGGACTTACCCTGGTGAGGCCCAGTACTTC
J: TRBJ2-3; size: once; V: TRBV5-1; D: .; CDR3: CASSASGNLQSDTQYF; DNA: TGCGCCAGCAGCGCCTCCGGGAACCTCCAGTCCGATACGCAGTATTTT
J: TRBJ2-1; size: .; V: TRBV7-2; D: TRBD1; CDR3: CASSSDRGPYNEQFF; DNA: TGTGCCAGCAGCTCCGACAGGGGGCCTTACAATGAGCAGTTCTTC
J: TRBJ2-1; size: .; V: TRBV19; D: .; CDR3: CASSHISVGSYNEQFF; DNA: TGTGCCAGTAGTCACATTAGCGTGGGCTCCTACAATGAGCAGTTCTTC
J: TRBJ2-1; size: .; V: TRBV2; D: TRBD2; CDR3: CASSDFLAGGGGEQFF; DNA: TGTGCCAGCAGTGATTTCCTAGCGGGGGGCGGGGGTGAGCAGTTCTTC
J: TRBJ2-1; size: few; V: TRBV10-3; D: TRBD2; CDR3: CAISAAGGSGEQFF; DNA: TGTGCCATCAGTGCGGCGGGGGGCTCAGGGGAGCAGTTCTTC
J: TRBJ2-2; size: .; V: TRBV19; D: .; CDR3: CASRRGGAVGELFF; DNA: TGTGCCAGTAGGAGGGGGGGGGCCGTCGGGGAGCTGTTTTTT
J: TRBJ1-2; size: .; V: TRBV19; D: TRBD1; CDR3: CASRDRGLYGYTF; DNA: TGTGCCAGCCGGGACAGGGGCCTCTATGGCTACACCTTC
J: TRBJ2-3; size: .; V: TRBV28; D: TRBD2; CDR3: CASSLLAGRTDTQYF; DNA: TGTGCCAGCAGTTTATTAGCGGGAAGGACAGATACGCAGTATTTT
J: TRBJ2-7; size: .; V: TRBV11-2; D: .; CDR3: CASSLDRLSYEQYF; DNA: TGTGCCAGCAGCTTAGACCGACTATCCTACGAGCAGTACTTC
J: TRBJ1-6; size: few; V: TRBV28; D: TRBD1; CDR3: CASTRGLRNSPLHF; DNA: TGTGCCAGCACCAGGGGGCTTCGTAATTCACCCCTCCACTTT
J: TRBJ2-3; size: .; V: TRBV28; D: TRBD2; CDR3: CASSRLAGAVTQYF; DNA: TGTGCCAGCTCCCGACTAGCGGGAGCCGTTACGCAGTATTTT
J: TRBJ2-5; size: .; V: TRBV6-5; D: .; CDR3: CASSYSRGPQETQYF; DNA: TGTGCCAGCAGTTACTCGAGAGGGCCACAAGAGACCCAGTACTTC